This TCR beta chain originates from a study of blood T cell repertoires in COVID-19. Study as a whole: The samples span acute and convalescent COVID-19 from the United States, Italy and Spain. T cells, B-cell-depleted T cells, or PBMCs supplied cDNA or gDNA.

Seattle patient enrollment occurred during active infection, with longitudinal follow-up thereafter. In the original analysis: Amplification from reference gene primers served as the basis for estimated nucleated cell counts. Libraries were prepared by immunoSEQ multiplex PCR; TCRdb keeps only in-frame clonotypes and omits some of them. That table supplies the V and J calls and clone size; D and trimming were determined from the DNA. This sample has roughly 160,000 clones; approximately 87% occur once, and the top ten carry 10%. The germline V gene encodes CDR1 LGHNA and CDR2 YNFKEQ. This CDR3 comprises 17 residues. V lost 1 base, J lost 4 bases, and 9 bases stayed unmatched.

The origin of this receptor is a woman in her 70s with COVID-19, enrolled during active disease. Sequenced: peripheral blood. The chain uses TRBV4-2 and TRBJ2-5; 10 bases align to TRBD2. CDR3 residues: CASSQGRAGLATETQYF. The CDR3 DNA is TGTGCCAGCAGCCAAGGCAGAGCGGGACTAGCGACAGAGACCCAGTACTTC.